These T cell receptor beta chains were read from a single sample in a study of early T cells in non-severe SARS-CoV-2 infection. TCRdb re-derived calls from the 5' RACE reads in MiXCR, one entry per CDR3 protein. The table includes just under 85,000 distinct CDR3 sequences, 10% detected once. The source material was whole blood, sampled at baseline. These receptors originate from an adult who was a healthcare worker with PCR-confirmed SARS-CoV-2 infection or an uninfected control (not recorded which). Each CDR3 is given with its conserved first and last residue. A D gene is named only where the DNA matches it firmly. The size entry is marked missing in some rows and otherwise reads once, few, many or a size class.

clone size,V gene,D gene,J gene,CDR3 length,CDR3 DNA,CDR3 protein
many,TRBV6-5,TRBD2,TRBJ2-5,15,TGTGCCAGCCAACTAGCGGGAGTTGGTAGCGAGACCCAGTACTTC,CASQLAGVGSETQYF
.,TRBV2,.,TRBJ2-7,12,TGTGCCAGCAGCAGGGTGGGATACGAGCAGTACTTC,CASSRVGYEQYF
few,TRBV12-3/TRBV12-4,.,TRBJ2-1,14,TGTGCCAGCAGTTTTGACCGGATCGGGGGTGAGCAGTTCTTC,CASSFDRIGGEQFF
many,TRBV15,.,TRBJ2-2,14,TGTGCCACCAGCAGAGCGTCTCTCACCGGGGAGCTGTTTTTT,CATSRASLTGELFF
.,TRBV20-1,TRBD2,TRBJ2-1,15,TGCAGTGCTAGTCCCGGCGGGAGCGCGTACAATGAGCAGTTCTTC,CSASPGGSAYNEQFF
many,TRBV11-2,TRBD2,TRBJ2-5,14,TGTGCCAGCTTAGCGGGAGCCAACCAAGAGACCCAGTACTTC,CASLAGANQETQYF
many,TRBV7-3,.,TRBJ2-2,13,TGTGCCAGCAGCTCCTCGAACACCGGGGAGCTGTTTTTT,CASSSSNTGELFF
.,TRBV28,.,TRBJ2-7,15,TGTGCCAGCAACCCACTCGGGCCTTACTCCTACGAGCAGTACTTC,CASNPLGPYSYEQYF
.,TRBV28,TRBD1,TRBJ1-2,16,TGTGCCAGCATCACTGCCTCCGGGACAGGGAACTATGGCTACACCTTC,CASITASGTGNYGYTF
many,TRBV7-9,.,TRBJ1-3,14,TGTGCCAGCAGCCGGACAGTCTCTGGAAACACCATATATTTT,CASSRTVSGNTIYF
many,TRBV12-3/TRBV12-4,.,TRBJ2-1,14,TGTGCCAGCACCCCGGGGGGCGGATACAATGAGCAGTTCTTC,CASTPGGGYNEQFF
.,TRBV27,.,TRBJ2-7,13,TGTGCCAGCAGTGTGACTGGTTGGGGGGAGCAGTACTTC,CASSVTGWGEQYF
many,TRBV24-1,TRBD1,TRBJ1-5,13,TGTGCCACCAGGGGAGGGGGCGGTCAGCCCCAGCATTTT,CATRGGGGQPQHF
.,TRBV20-1,TRBD2,TRBJ2-1,14,TGCAGTGCTCCCGGGACTAGCGGCGGAAATGAGCAGTTCTTC,CSAPGTSGGNEQFF
many,TRBV19,.,TRBJ1-2,16,TGTGCCAGTAGTATGAGTGCGCAAGGGTACCAGAGGGGCTACACCTTC,CASSMSAQGYQRGYTF
.,TRBV15,TRBD1,TRBJ2-7,14,TGTGCCACCAGCAGAGGAGGGACAGCACCCGAGCAGTACTTC,CATSRGGTAPEQYF
.,TRBV29-1,.,TRBJ1-2,12,TGCAGCGTTGGCGTACAGGGCTATGGCTACACCTTC,CSVGVQGYGYTF
.,TRBV4-2,.,TRBJ1-5,16,TGTGCCAGCAGCCAAGATGCGGCGGGGCGGAATCAGCCCCAGCATTTT,CASSQDAAGRNQPQHF
.,TRBV20-1,.,TRBJ1-4,13,TGCAGTGCGAACACCGGGCTCAATGAAAAACTGTTTTTT,CSANTGLNEKLFF
few,TRBV9,.,TRBJ2-5,14,TGTGCCAGCAGCGTAGGAGGACGTGAAGAGACCCAGTACTTC,CASSVGGREETQYF
.,TRBV10-3,.,TRBJ1-2,13,TGTGCCATCGCCCGGGGGGGCAGGGAAGGCTACACCTTC,CAIARGGREGYTF
many,TRBV5-1,.,TRBJ1-2,14,TGCGCCAGCAGCTTGGGTGGACGGACCTATGGCTACACCTTC,CASSLGGRTYGYTF
.,TRBV29-1,.,TRBJ2-1,14,TGCAGCGTTGAAGGAAGATTGTGGAGGAATGAGCAGTTCTTC,CSVEGRLWRNEQFF
many,TRBV7-3,TRBD1,TRBJ1-1,12,TGTGCCAGCAGCATGGGACAGGGCAAAGCTTTCTTT,CASSMGQGKAFF
few,TRBV27,.,TRBJ2-7,13,TGTGCCAGCAGTTTATTTGACCGCTACGAGCAGTACTTC,CASSLFDRYEQYF
few,TRBV20-1,.,TRBJ2-1,14,TGCAGTGCTTTCGGCAGTAAGGGCCACAATGAGCAGTTCTTC,CSAFGSKGHNEQFF
few,TRBV12-3/TRBV12-4,.,TRBJ2-3,15,TGTGCCAGCAGTTTAGGATCGGCGGGCACAGATACGCAGTATTTT,CASSLGSAGTDTQYF
few,TRBV6-2/TRBV6-3,.,TRBJ2-1,11,TGTGCCAGCAGTTCAGCCGATGAGCAGTTCTTC,CASSSADEQFF
few,TRBV19,.,TRBJ1-6,16,TGTGCCAGTAGTACGATCCTCCGGGGCGACAATTCACCCCTCCACTTT,CASSTILRGDNSPLHF
.,TRBV7-6,.,TRBJ2-6,15,TGTGCCAGCAGCTTAGGGGGGGCTGGGGCCAACGTCCTGACTTTC,CASSLGGAGANVLTF
many,TRBV20-1,.,TRBJ1-2,16,TGCAGTGCCCCCGGGACGGCCGCCTTATACTACTATGGCTACACCTTC,CSAPGTAALYYYGYTF
few,TRBV28,TRBD2,TRBJ2-3,15,TGTGCCAGCAGTTTATTTGGGACTAGTGAAGGTACGCAGTATTTT,CASSLFGTSEGTQYF
few,TRBV28,TRBD1,TRBJ1-4,13,TGTGCCAGCTTGGACAGGAATCCTGAAAAACTGTTTTTT,CASLDRNPEKLFF
few,TRBV28,.,TRBJ2-5,13,TGTGCCAGTCGGGACTCTTCGCAAGAGACCCAGTACTTC,CASRDSSQETQYF